This T cell receptor beta chain was identified in a study of T-cell reconstitution after alpha-beta-depleted transplantation in children. As for this clonotype: The antigen is unknown.

Findings and caveats of the study: One year after transplant, T-cell counts and diversity came mostly from newly produced T cells.

The germline V gene encodes CDR1 SQVTM and CDR2 ANQGSEA. Trimming removed 6 bases from V and 8 bases from J, with 2 bases in between. The CDR3 contains 8 residues. Construction of the TCRbeta library involved unique molecular identifiers. TCRdb reanalysed the PCR reads using MiXCR and keeps one entry per CDR3 protein. The profile shows around 580,000 distinct CDR3 sequences, 27% of them singletons. The TCR originated in a boy under three years old with Wiskott-Aldrich syndrome, due to receive a stem cell transplant. Sequencing was performed on PBMCs, taken before TCRalphabeta/CD19-depleted stem cell transplant. This sequence joins TRBV29-1 and TRBJ2-1; no definite D call. CDR3 in DNA: TGCAGCGTCGATGAGCAGTTCTTC. This encodes CSVDEQFF.